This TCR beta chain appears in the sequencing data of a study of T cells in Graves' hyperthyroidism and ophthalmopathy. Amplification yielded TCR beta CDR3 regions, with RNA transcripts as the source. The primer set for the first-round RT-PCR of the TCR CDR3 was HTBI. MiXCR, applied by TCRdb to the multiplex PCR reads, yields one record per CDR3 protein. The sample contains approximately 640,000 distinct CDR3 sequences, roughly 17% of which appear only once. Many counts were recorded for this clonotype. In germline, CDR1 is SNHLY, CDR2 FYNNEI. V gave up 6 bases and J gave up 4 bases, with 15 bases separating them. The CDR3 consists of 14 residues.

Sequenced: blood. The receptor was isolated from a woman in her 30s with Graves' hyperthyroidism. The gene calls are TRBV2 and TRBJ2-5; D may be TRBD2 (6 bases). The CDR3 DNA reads TGTGCCAGCAGCGGTTGGGGGGTCGGAGAGACCCAGTACTTC. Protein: CASSGWGVGETQYF.